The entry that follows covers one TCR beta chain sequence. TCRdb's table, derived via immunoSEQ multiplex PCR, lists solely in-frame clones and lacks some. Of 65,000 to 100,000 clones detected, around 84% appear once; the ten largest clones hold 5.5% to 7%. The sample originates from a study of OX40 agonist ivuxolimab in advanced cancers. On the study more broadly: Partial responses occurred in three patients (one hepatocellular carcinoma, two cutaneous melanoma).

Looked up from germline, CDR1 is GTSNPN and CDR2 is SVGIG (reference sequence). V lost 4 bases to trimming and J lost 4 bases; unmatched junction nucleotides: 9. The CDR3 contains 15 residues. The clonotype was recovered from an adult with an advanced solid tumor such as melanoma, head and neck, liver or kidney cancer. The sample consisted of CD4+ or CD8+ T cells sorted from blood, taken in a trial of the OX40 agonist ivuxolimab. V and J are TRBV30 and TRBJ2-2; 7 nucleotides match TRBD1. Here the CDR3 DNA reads TGTGCCTGGACCAAATGGGACAGTCCCACCGGGGAGCTGTTTTTT. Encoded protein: CAWTKWDSPTGELFF.